The present TCR beta chain was sequenced within a study of T cell changes during pregnancy in multiple sclerosis. Germline CDR1 and CDR2: SGHVS and FNYEAQ. CDR3 length equals 13 residues. Germline trimming cut 5 bases from V and 7 bases from J; bases unmatched to any gene: 4. Assay used: immunoSEQ multiplex PCR; TCRdb lists only in-frame clones, some missing. The repertoire has fewer than 50,000 clones, approximately 92% of them found once; the top ten carry roughly 5%. This rearrangement joins TRBV7-6 to TRBJ1-2, with 10 bases lining up with TRBD1. The source material was CD8+ T cells from peripheral blood mononuclear cells, sampled in the third trimester of pregnancy. The clonotype comes from a female donor with multiple sclerosis, enrolled in a pregnancy study. The CDR3 reads CASSGTGAGGYTF. In nucleotides, the CDR3 is TGTGCCAGCAGCGGGACAGGGGCGGGTGGCTACACCTTC.